Listed below are T cell receptor beta chains from one sample, sequenced in a study of blood T cell repertoires in COVID-19. Produced via immunoSEQ multiplex PCR; TCRdb's table is partial and in-frame only. The sample lists 85,000 to 100,000 clones; around nine tenths were seen once. The sequenced sample consisted of peripheral blood. All receptors derive from a man aged 50 or older with COVID-19, enrolled during active disease. Each CDR3 is given with its conserved first and last residue. Fields, in order: J gene, D gene, V gene, clone size, CDR3 protein, CDR3 DNA. A D gene is named only where the DNA matches it firmly. Part of the rows lack a size; the others show once, few, many or a class for expanded clones.

J: TRBJ1-2
D: .
V: TRBV3-1/TRBV3-2
size: once
CDR3: CASSREGFYGYTF
DNA: TGTGCCAGCAGCCGGGAGGGGTTCTATGGCTACACCTTC

J: TRBJ2-7
D: .
V: TRBV11-1
size: .
CDR3: CASSLRRNSYEQYF
DNA: TGTGCCAGCAGCTTAAGGCGGAACTCCTACGAGCAGTACTTC

J: TRBJ1-5
D: TRBD1
V: TRBV27
size: .
CDR3: CASSFQGVGQPQHF
DNA: TGTGCCAGCAGTTTTCAGGGGGTCGGTCAGCCCCAGCATTTT

J: TRBJ2-1
D: .
V: TRBV4-2
size: .
CDR3: CASSQDWTVRNEQFF
DNA: TGTGCCAGCAGCCAAGACTGGACTGTCCGCAATGAGCAGTTCTTC

J: TRBJ2-1
D: .
V: TRBV11-3
size: .
CDR3: CASGQSNEQFF
DNA: TGTGCCAGCGGACAGTCAAATGAGCAGTTCTTC

J: TRBJ2-1
D: TRBD2
V: TRBV7-3
size: .
CDR3: CASSPAGGEQFF
DNA: TGTGCCAGCAGCCCCGCGGGAGGTGAGCAGTTCTTC

J: TRBJ2-1
D: TRBD2
V: TRBV11-2
size: .
CDR3: CASSLSGTRSNNEQFF
DNA: TGTGCCAGCAGCTTATCAGGGACTAGGTCGAACAATGAGCAGTTCTTC

J: TRBJ1-5
D: TRBD1
V: TRBV6-2/TRBV6-3
size: once
CDR3: CASSPGQGANQPQHF
DNA: TGTGCCAGCAGTCCGGGACAGGGCGCCAATCAGCCCCAGCATTTT

J: TRBJ1-4
D: TRBD1
V: TRBV4-1
size: .
CDR3: CASSQENRGGEKLFF
DNA: TGCGCCAGCAGCCAAGAAAACAGGGGAGGTGAAAAACTGTTTTTT

J: TRBJ1-2
D: TRBD1
V: TRBV18
size: few
CDR3: CASSPRDRGGYTF
DNA: TGTGCCAGCTCACCAAGGGACAGGGGTGGCTACACCTTC

J: TRBJ1-2
D: .
V: TRBV2
size: .
CDR3: CASSETGLGNYGYTF
DNA: TGTGCCAGCAGTGAAACGGGACTCGGAAACTATGGCTACACCTTC

J: TRBJ2-2
D: TRBD1
V: TRBV5-1
size: .
CDR3: CASSDRDRGLEELFF
DNA: TGCGCCAGCAGCGACCGGGACAGGGGGCTAGAGGAGCTGTTTTTT

J: TRBJ1-4
D: .
V: TRBV7-9
size: .
CDR3: CASSFSSTNEKLFF
DNA: TGTGCCAGCAGCTTCTCGTCAACTAATGAAAAACTGTTTTTT

J: TRBJ1-5
D: .
V: TRBV5-1
size: once
CDR3: CASSLALNQPQHF
DNA: TGCGCCAGCAGCTTGGCCTTGAATCAGCCCCAGCATTTT

J: TRBJ2-2
D: .
V: TRBV27
size: .
CDR3: CASSDPRPYDGAGELFF
DNA: TGTGCCAGCAGTGATCCCCGGCCGTATGACGGGGCCGGGGAGCTGTTTTTT

J: TRBJ1-4
D: .
V: TRBV5-1
size: .
CDR3: CASSSGPRGRTNEKLFF
DNA: TGCGCCAGCAGCTCCGGACCTAGGGGTAGAACTAATGAAAAACTGTTTTTT

J: TRBJ1-2
D: TRBD1
V: TRBV13
size: .
CDR3: CASSYGDRAGELNYGYTF
DNA: TGTGCCAGCAGCTACGGGGACAGGGCGGGGGAATTAAACTATGGCTACACCTTC

J: TRBJ2-7
D: .
V: TRBV7-2
size: .
CDR3: CASSFTGSYEQYF
DNA: TGTGCCAGCAGCTTCACGGGATCCTACGAGCAGTACTTC

J: TRBJ1-2
D: .
V: TRBV7-2
size: .
CDR3: CASSLARVNYGYTF
DNA: TGTGCCAGCAGCTTAGCGCGTGTTAACTATGGCTACACCTTC

J: TRBJ2-2
D: .
V: TRBV19
size: .
CDR3: CASSIRQGSTGELFF
DNA: TGTGCCAGTAGTATAAGGCAGGGAAGTACCGGGGAGCTGTTTTTT

J: TRBJ2-1
D: TRBD1
V: TRBV5-1
size: .
CDR3: CASSVYTGTGNYNEQFF
DNA: TGCGCCAGCAGCGTATACACCGGGACAGGTAACTACAATGAGCAGTTCTTC

J: TRBJ2-2
D: .
V: TRBV7-9
size: .
CDR3: CASSRGQTNTGELFF
DNA: TGTGCCAGCAGCAGAGGACAGACGAACACCGGGGAGCTGTTTTTT

J: TRBJ1-5
D: .
V: TRBV2
size: .
CDR3: CASSESGGPSNQPQHF
DNA: TGTGCCAGCAGTGAATCGGGGGGGCCTTCGAATCAGCCCCAGCATTTT